A selection of T cell receptor beta chains follows, all from one sample in a study of blood T cells in healthy people across ages. Each CDR3 protein gets one entry after TCRdb re-called the 5' RACE reads with MiXCR. Here the sample spans about 780,000 distinct CDR3 sequences, about half being singletons. The sequenced sample consisted of blood. The receptors derive from a man older than 75 in good health. CDR3s include the opening cysteine and the closing phenylalanine or tryptophan. The D gene is left open where the match is weak. Where a row states a size, it is once, few, many or the class of an expanded clone; other rows omit it.

j_call d_call clone_size v_call cdr3_aa cdr3_nt
TRBJ2-3 . few TRBV27 CASTIGGSRDTQYF TGTGCCAGCACCATCGGGGGTTCCCGGGATACGCAGTATTTT
TRBJ2-5 TRBD2 . TRBV4-2 CASSQQTSGGGETQYF TGTGCCAGCAGCCAACAGACTAGCGGAGGGGGGGAGACCCAGTACTTC
TRBJ2-7 TRBD2 . TRBV20-1 CSARVVAGIYEQYF TGCAGTGCTAGAGTGGTAGCGGGAATCTACGAGCAGTACTTC
TRBJ2-5 TRBD1 . TRBV6-6 CASSYSDRGETQYF TGTGCCAGCAGTTACTCTGACAGGGGAGAGACCCAGTACTTC
TRBJ1-5 . many TRBV25-1 CASSESGNGQPQHF TGTGCCAGCAGTGAATCGGGGAACGGTCAGCCCCAGCATTTT
TRBJ1-4 . . TRBV3-1 CASSPPGRGEKLFF TGTGCCAGCAGCCCCCCCGGGCGCGGTGAAAAACTGTTTTTT
TRBJ1-1 . many TRBV7-3 CATMLWDATEAFF TGTGCCACCATGCTTTGGGACGCTACTGAAGCTTTCTTT
TRBJ2-6 TRBD1 few TRBV5-1 CASSGTGEVNVLTF TGCGCCAGCAGCGGGACAGGGGAAGTCAACGTCCTGACTTTC
TRBJ1-6 TRBD1 few TRBV12-3/TRBV12-4 CASSFGDRGNSPLHF TGTGCCAGCAGTTTCGGGGACAGGGGTAATTCACCCCTCCACTTT
TRBJ2-1 TRBD2 many TRBV20-1 CSAGTGTSGTNEQFF TGCAGTGCTGGCACCGGGACTAGCGGGACAAATGAGCAGTTCTTC
TRBJ1-2 . many TRBV5-8 CASSATQWRAANYGYTF TGTGCCAGCAGCGCAACCCAGTGGAGAGCGGCTAACTATGGCTACACCTTC
TRBJ1-4 . . TRBV10-3 CAISESRGTGNEKLFF TGTGCCATCAGTGAGTCGAGGGGGACTGGGAATGAAAAACTGTTTTTT
TRBJ2-3 . few TRBV5-1 CASTLLQGTDTQYF TGCGCCAGCACGCTACTGCAGGGCACAGATACGCAGTATTTT
TRBJ2-1 . . TRBV5-4 CASSNQPVDEQFF TGTGCCAGCAGTAACCAACCGGTCGATGAGCAGTTCTTC
TRBJ2-3 TRBD2 once TRBV20-1 CSARSGTRGTDTQYF TGCAGTGCTAGAAGCGGGACCCGGGGCACAGATACGCAGTATTTT
TRBJ2-1 . . TRBV24-1 CATSDFRQAWFF TGTGCCACCAGTGATTTCCGACAGGCTTGGTTCTTC
TRBJ1-5 . . TRBV20-1 CSAITGDQPQHF TGCAGTGCTATAACGGGGGATCAGCCCCAGCATTTT
TRBJ2-7 . . TRBV29-1 CSVGGTESTVDEQYF TGCAGCGTTGGGGGGACCGAATCTACGGTGGACGAGCAGTACTTC
TRBJ2-3 TRBD2 few TRBV7-2 CASSLVAGLGSDTQYF TGTGCCAGCAGCTTAGTAGCGGGACTAGGATCAGATACGCAGTATTTT
TRBJ2-7 . few TRBV5-1 CASSFRGPSYEQYF TGCGCCAGCAGCTTTAGAGGACCTTCCTACGAGCAGTACTTC
TRBJ2-5 . many TRBV29-1 CSVPTGPQETQYF TGCAGCGTTCCAACGGGCCCCCAAGAGACCCAGTACTTC
TRBJ2-7 TRBD1 . TRBV4-2 CASSEQGQGGYEQYF TGTGCCAGCAGCGAACAGGGACAGGGTGGCTACGAGCAGTACTTC
TRBJ2-3 TRBD2 . TRBV18 CASSPRFAGGTDTQYF TGTGCCAGCTCACCACGGTTCGCGGGAGGGACAGATACGCAGTATTTT
TRBJ2-2 . few TRBV5-6 CASSSLNRDTHTGELFF TGTGCCAGCAGCTCCCTTAACCGGGACACACACACCGGGGAGCTGTTTTTT
TRBJ2-3 TRBD2 few TRBV6-5 CASSANLAGGPDTQYF TGTGCCAGCAGCGCTAACCTAGCGGGAGGGCCGGATACGCAGTATTTT
TRBJ2-7 . . TRBV5-1 CASSLGEIYEQYF TGCGCCAGCAGCTTGGGGGAGATCTACGAGCAGTACTTC
TRBJ2-5 TRBD2 . TRBV12-3/TRBV12-4 CASSLTGGFQETQYF TGTGCCAGCAGTTTGACGGGGGGGTTCCAAGAGACCCAGTACTTC
TRBJ2-6 TRBD1 few TRBV11-2 CASTGQGLGANVLTF TGTGCCAGCACTGGACAGGGTTTAGGGGCCAACGTCCTGACTTTC
TRBJ1-2 . . TRBV10-3 CAISPILQGPYGYTF TGTGCCATCAGCCCTATCCTACAGGGACCCTATGGCTACACCTTC
TRBJ1-3 TRBD1 . TRBV9 CASSVGPGQGASGNTIYF TGTGCCAGCAGCGTAGGTCCGGGACAGGGGGCTTCTGGAAACACCATATATTTT
TRBJ2-7 . . TRBV20-1 CSARKQGFSSYEQYF TGCAGTGCTAGAAAACAGGGATTTAGCTCCTACGAGCAGTACTTC
TRBJ2-3 TRBD1 . TRBV12-3/TRBV12-4 CASSLIRQGADTQYF TGTGCCAGCAGTTTAATAAGACAGGGGGCAGATACGCAGTATTTT
TRBJ2-3 . . TRBV9 CASSVTGISTDTQYF TGTGCCAGCAGCGTGACAGGTATAAGCACAGATACGCAGTATTTT
TRBJ2-7 TRBD2 . TRBV4-1 CASSQRRRTSGRAGHEQYF TGCGCCAGCAGCCAACGTCGAAGAACTAGCGGGAGGGCTGGCCACGAGCAGTACTTC
TRBJ2-6 . . TRBV12-3/TRBV12-4 CASSWGSGANILTF TGTGCCAGCAGTTGGGGATCCGGGGCCAACATCCTGACTTTC
TRBJ2-5 . once TRBV6-1 CASSEMTTNVETQYF TGTGCCAGCAGTGAAATGACGACCAATGTGGAGACCCAGTACTTC
TRBJ2-1 . few TRBV5-6 CASTLGQRMGNEQFF TGTGCCAGCACCCTGGGGCAGCGGATGGGCAATGAGCAGTTCTTC
TRBJ2-7 TRBD1 once TRBV27 CASSLVTGGYEQYF TGTGCCAGCAGTTTAGTGACAGGGGGCTACGAGCAGTACTTC
TRBJ2-5 TRBD1 . TRBV6-6 CASSFYRDRATETQYF TGTGCCAGCAGTTTCTACCGGGACAGGGCGACAGAGACCCAGTACTTC